The 30 T cell receptor beta chains below were found in one sample sequenced in a study of blood T cell repertoires in COVID-19 (dated by TCRdb to 2019 to 2021). Libraries were built with the immunoSEQ multiplex PCR assay. As stored in TCRdb, this immuneACCESS dataset retains in-frame rearrangements with V and J assigned. A fraction of the clones does not appear; measured against another copy, unresolved V genes explain less than half of the discrepancy, and the remainder lacks a known reason. The sample table shows 80,000 to 100,000 clones, and around 96% are seen once. About 4.5% of the sample rests with the top ten. The source material was peripheral blood. These receptors all stem from a human donor with active COVID-19. The donor label of this sample is uncertain.

V gene TRBV28 combines with J gene TRBJ1-5; TRBD1 matches at 7 bases. V was pared by 5 bases and J by 6 bases, with 10 bases of the junction left unmatched. From germline, CDR1 is MDHEN and CDR2 SYDVKM. The length of the CDR3 is 15 residues. Here the CDR3 DNA reads TGTGCCAGCAGTCGACAGGGTTCATCGATTCAGCCCCAGCATTTT. Amino acids: CASSRQGSSIQPQHF.

The V call is TRBV20-1, the J call TRBJ2-1; possible D gene TRBD2, 6 bases. Per the germline V gene, CDR1 is DFQATT and CDR2 is SNEGSKA (reference sequence). The V gene lost 3 bases and the J gene lost 7 bases, with 13 bases spanning the gap. CDR3 length equals 13 residues. The CDR3 DNA follows: TGCAGTGCTAGTCAGAGTGGGAGGAATGAGCAGTTCTTC. Its translation is CSASQSGRNEQFF.

This clone was seen just once. The gene calls are TRBV11-3 and TRBJ1-3, with TRBD1 as a possible D gene (6 bases). The germline V and J ends were trimmed by 0 bases and 4 bases, with 13 bases remaining between them. The CDR3 has 16 amino acids. Germline V gene data show CDR1 as SGHNT and CDR2 as YENEEA. For the CDR3, the DNA is TGTGCCAGCAGCTTAGATCACCCAGGGACAGGAAACACCATATATTTT. This gives the protein CASSLDHPGTGNTIYF. The variable domain in full, with the rest retrieved from reference TRBV11-3 and TRBJ1-3, is EAGVVQSPRYKIIEKKQPVAFWCNPISGHNTLYWYLQNLGQGPELLIRYENEEAVDDSQLPKDRFSAERLKGVDSTLKIQPAELGDSAVYLCASSLDHPGTGNTIYFGEGSWLTVV.

The chain carries TRBV4-3 and TRBJ2-7, with 7 bases identical to TRBD1. There are 14 residues in the CDR3. Germline CDR1 reads LGHNA; CDR2 reads YSLEER. The V segment lost 4 bases and the J segment 0 bases; nucleotides outside the gene matches: 3. The CDR3 loop reads CASSPGTASYEQYF. CDR3 coding DNA: TGCGCCAGCAGCCCCGGGACAGCCTCCTACGAGCAGTACTTC.

CDR3 sequence reads: CASRPGQNTEAFF. In nucleotides, the CDR3 is TGTGCCAGCAGACCCGGACAGAACACTGAAGCTTTCTTT. The V and J genes are TRBV6-5 and TRBJ1-1; possibly TRBD1 for D (5 bases). Trimming took off 6 bases at V and 1 base at J, with 9 bases between the two ends. Germline CDR1 and CDR2: MNHEY and SVGAGI. The CDR3 length is 13 residues.

This chain connects TRBV6-5 to TRBJ1-2, with a possible D match to TRBD1 (5 bases). Germline V gene lookup returns CDR1 MNHEY and CDR2 SVGAGI. The length of the CDR3 is 12 residues. Between the trimmed V and J ends, which lost 7 bases and 4 bases, there was a span of 10 bases. This chain's CDR3 is CASTQQGYGYTF. For the CDR3, the DNA is TGTGCCAGCACCCAGCAGGGCTATGGCTACACCTTC.

The chain couples TRBV11-3 to TRBJ2-7; D might be TRBD1 (6 bases). The CDR3 has 14 amino acids. V was clipped by 0 bases and J by 7 bases, with 13 bases between them. Germline V gives CDR1 SGHNT, CDR2 YENEEA. CDR3 residues: CASSLDRDTGEQYF. DNA for the CDR3: TGTGCCAGCAGCTTAGACAGGGACACCGGGGAGCAGTACTTC.

CDR3 nucleotides: TGTGCCAGCAGTGAGGTCGGGACAGGCCGGGAAAAACTGTTTTTT. Translation gives CASSEVGTGREKLFF. V gene TRBV6-1 combines with J gene TRBJ1-4; 8 nucleotides align to TRBD1. The length of the CDR3 is 15 residues. V lost 3 bases to trimming and J lost 8 bases; unmatched junction nucleotides: 8. Germline V CDR1 and CDR2: MNHNS, SASEGT.

The gene calls are TRBV27 and TRBJ1-1; D is ambiguous. The CDR3 is 14 amino acids. Germline-derived CDR1 and CDR2 are MNHEY and SMNVEV (reference sequence). V was shortened by 4 bases and J by 1 base, with 10 bases between the two germline ends. CDR3 DNA: TGTGCCAGCAGTTGGTTATACTCGAACACTGAAGCTTTCTTT. It encodes CASSWLYSNTEAFF.

The chain uses TRBV7-9 and TRBJ2-7, with 9 bases that match TRBD1. The ends lost 5 bases at V and 0 bases at J; junction bases unmatched: 5. The CDR3 runs 15 residues. Germline CDR1 is SEHNR and CDR2 is FQNEAQ (reference sequence). The CDR3 reads CASSRDRVGSYEQYF. CDR3 in DNA: TGTGCCAGCAGCCGGGACAGGGTGGGCTCCTACGAGCAGTACTTC.

The CDR3 nucleotides read TGTGCCACCAGCAGAGGAGGGCAGGGATGGAGGGCTGATCAGCCCCAGCATTTT. Translating gives CATSRGGQGWRADQPQHF. The rearrangement uses TRBV15 and TRBJ1-5; maybe TRBD1 (5 bases). CDR3 length equals 18 residues. V was shortened by 1 base and J by 5 bases, with 21 bases between the two germline ends. The germline V gene encodes CDR1 LNHNV and CDR2 YYDKDF (reference sequence).

This sequence joins TRBV5-1 and TRBJ2-1; 9 nucleotides line up with TRBD2. This CDR3 is built from 15 residues. V lost 0 bases and J lost 6; bases outside the gene matches: 4. The V gene's germline CDR1 is SGHRS and CDR2 YFSETQ. The CDR3 DNA sequence: TGCGCCAGCAGCTTGGACGGGACTAGCAGCAATGAGCAGTTCTTC. Its translation: CASSLDGTSSNEQFF.

CDR3 bases: TGTGCCAGTAGGGACAGGGTTAGCAATCAGCCCCAGCATTTT. This sequence encodes CASRDRVSNQPQHF. This chain links TRBV19 with TRBJ1-5; 8 bases are shared with TRBD1. The CDR3 runs to 14 residues. CDR1 LNHDA and CDR2 SQIVND come from the germline V gene (reference sequence). The ends lost 6 bases at V and 0 bases at J; junction bases unmatched: 1.

The V and J genes are TRBV5-1 and TRBJ2-7; maybe TRBD1 (5 bases). The V gene lost 4 bases and the J gene lost 3 bases, with 17 bases spanning the gap. The CDR3 covers 15 residues. Germline lookup yields CDR1 SGHRS and CDR2 YFSETQ. CDR3: CASSNPQGWVYEQYF. As DNA, the CDR3 is TGCGCCAGCAGCAACCCGCAGGGCTGGGTCTACGAGCAGTACTTC. Looking up the rest from reference TRBV5-1 and TRBJ2-7 gives the full variable domain: KAGVTQTPRYLIKTRGQQVTLSCSPISGHRSVSWYQQTPGQGLQFLFEYFSETQRNKGNFPGRFSGRQFSNSRSEMNVSTLELGDSALYLCASSNPQGWVYEQYFGPGTRLTVT.

The genes are TRBV14 and TRBJ2-1; D is unclear. Germline lookup yields CDR1 SGHDN and CDR2 FVKESK. V lost 4 bases to trimming and J lost 4 bases, with 2 bases between them. The CDR3 has 11 amino acids. DNA for the CDR3: TGTGCCAGCAGCCTATACAATGAGCAGTTCTTC. Its protein product is CASSLYNEQFF.

This clone has a single count. This chain joins TRBV2 and TRBJ2-7; no firm D call. The CDR3 has 13 amino acids. CDR1 is SNHLY, CDR2 FYNNEI, per germline. V was shortened by 2 bases and J by 1 base, with 6 bases between the two germline ends. DNA of the CDR3: TGTGCCAGCAGTGAACAGAAGTCCTACGAGCAGTACTTC. The encoded protein is CASSEQKSYEQYF.

The rearrangement joins TRBV28 to TRBJ2-7, with TRBD1 as a possible D gene (6 bases). The CDR3 is 13 amino acids. V was cut by 7 bases and J by 1 base, with 11 bases left in between. CDR1 and CDR2 from the germline V gene are MDHEN and SYDVKM. As DNA, the CDR3 is TGTGCCAGCACCTATGGACAGTCCTACGAGCAGTACTTC. Encoded protein: CASTYGQSYEQYF.

The chain couples TRBV11-2 to TRBJ2-1, with D perhaps TRBD2 (6 bases). The V and J ends lost 1 base and 8 bases respectively, with 15 bases between them. Germline assignment: CDR1 SGHAT and CDR2 FQNNGV. CDR3 length: 15 amino acids. The CDR3 nucleotides are TGTGCCAGCAGCTTAGGGGGCCTTGGGGGGTATGAGCAGTTCTTC. Its translation: CASSLGGLGGYEQFF.

This clone was detected only once. The genes are TRBV7-6 and TRBJ2-5, with a weak D call TRBD2 (5 bases). Germline CDR1 is SGHVS and CDR2 is FNYEAQ. V was clipped by 1 base and J by 4 bases, with 16 bases between them. The length of the CDR3 is 16 residues. The CDR3 nucleotides read TGTGCCAGCAGCTTAGTATTTGGGAGAGAGAGAGAGACCCAGTACTTC. As protein: CASSLVFGRERETQYF.

This clone was found once. This chain joins TRBV19 and TRBJ1-1, with D perhaps TRBD1 (6 bases). The CDR3 has 14 amino acids. Germline loops: CDR1 LNHDA, CDR2 SQIVND (reference sequence). Trimming took off 3 bases at V and 5 bases at J, with 13 bases between the two ends. The CDR3 DNA is TGTGCCAGTAGTATGCGGCAGGGGCGAACTGAAGCTTTCTTT. Its translation: CASSMRQGRTEAFF. Complete variable domain (other parts from reference TRBV19 and TRBJ1-1): DGGITQSPKYLFRKEGQNVTLSCEQNLNHDAMYWYRQDPGQGLRLIYYSQIVNDFQKGDIAEGYSVSREKKESFPLTVTSAQKNPTAFYLCASSMRQGRTEAFFGQGTRLTVV.

This clone was detected only once. This chain connects TRBV4-1 to TRBJ1-5; possible D gene TRBD1, 5 bases. CDR1 MGHRA and CDR2 YSYEKL come from the germline V gene. Trimming left V 0 bases short and J 3 bases short, with 9 bases between. The CDR3 is 15 residues long. The DNA for the CDR3 is TGCGCCAGCAGCCAAGATCGGGGGAACAATCAGCCCCAGCATTTT. It translates to CASSQDRGNNQPQHF.

V is TRBV6-5 and J is TRBJ2-2; D not certain. The CDR3 loop spans 15 amino acids. The germline V gene encodes CDR1 MNHEY and CDR2 SVGAGI. V was clipped by 6 bases and J by 0 bases, with 11 bases between them. CDR3 residues: CASSRPTANTGELFF. The CDR3 DNA is TGTGCCAGCAGCCGTCCCACGGCGAACACCGGGGAGCTGTTTTTT.

This sequence joins TRBV6-6 and TRBJ1-1, with TRBD1 as a possible D gene (5 bases). Germline loops: CDR1 MNHNY, CDR2 SVGAGI (reference sequence). Trimming removed 2 bases at V and 2 bases at J, with 9 bases between. The CDR3 runs 14 residues. The chain's CDR3 is CASSYRGSNTEAFF. In DNA form, the CDR3 reads TGTGCCAGCAGTTACAGGGGATCTAACACTGAAGCTTTCTTT.

The chain couples TRBV6-5 to TRBJ2-7, with a tentative D call TRBD2 (5 bases). The CDR3 covers 14 residues. The V and J ends lost 5 bases and 9 bases respectively, with 20 bases between them. Looked up from germline, CDR1 is MNHEY and CDR2 is SVGAGI. The CDR3 DNA sequence: TGTGCCAGCAGTCCATCAACGGACTCCTCCGGGCAGTACTTC. Its translation is CASSPSTDSSGQYF.

This chain joins TRBV24-1 and TRBJ1-1, with 7 bases identical to TRBD1. Germline V gene data show CDR1 as KGHDR and CDR2 as SFDVKD. Trimming removed 4 bases from V and 4 bases from J; junction bases left unmatched: 2. The length of the CDR3 is 13 residues. CDR3 bases: TGTGCCACCAGTGACCGGGACAGCACTGAAGCTTTCTTT. Translated, it gives CATSDRDSTEAFF.

This chain joins TRBV19 and TRBJ1-5; D uncertain. The V end lost 0 bases, the J end lost 0 bases, and 9 bases lay between the germline ends. Germline loops: CDR1 LNHDA, CDR2 SQIVND (reference sequence). The CDR3 loop spans 16 amino acids. CDR3 residues: CASSIESPYSNQPQHF. In DNA, the CDR3 is TGTGCCAGTAGTATAGAGTCCCCTTATAGCAATCAGCCCCAGCATTTT.

The J gene is TRBJ1-2, the V gene TRBV6-5; D possibly corresponds to TRBD1 (6 bases). CDR3 length equals 13 residues. Germline V gene data show CDR1 as MNHEY and CDR2 as SVGAGI. Between the trimmed V and J ends, which lost 7 bases and 8 bases, there was a span of 17 bases. CDR3 bases: TGTGCCAGCACCGACCAGGGGTTGGGAGGCTACACCTTC. Amino acid sequence: CASTDQGLGGYTF.

This chain links TRBV7-9 with TRBJ2-1; the match to TRBD1 covers 12 bases. J gave up 4 bases and V 5 bases, and 15 bases lay outside the gene matches. The CDR3 spans 19 residues. The germline V gene has CDR1 SEHNR and CDR2 FQNEAQ (reference sequence). The CDR3 DNA follows: TGTGCCAGCAGCCCCCGTCCCGGGACAGGGGGCCATTCATACAATGAGCAGTTCTTC. It encodes CASSPRPGTGGHSYNEQFF.

The chain joins TRBV18 to TRBJ2-3, with 7 bases matching TRBD2. Germline CDR1 KGHSH, CDR2 LQKENI. The junction had 6 bases not matched to a gene; V was cut back by 3 bases and J by 3 bases. The CDR3 is 15 amino acids. CDR3 in amino acids: CASSPPGRATDTQYF. In DNA, the CDR3 is TGTGCCAGCTCACCTCCTGGGAGGGCGACAGATACGCAGTATTTT.

V usage is TRBV7-8 and J usage is TRBJ1-1; TRBD1 matches at 7 bases. Germline lookup yields CDR1 SGHVS and CDR2 FQNEAQ. The CDR3 has 15 residues. J was trimmed by 0 bases and V by 5 bases; bases with no gene match: 6. In DNA form, the CDR3 reads TGTGCCAGCAGCCGGGGACAGTCCATGAACACTGAAGCTTTCTTT. It codes for CASSRGQSMNTEAFF.